This paragraph covers one T cell receptor (beta chain) sequence. The CDR3 consists of 14 residues. The germline gives CDR1 GTSNPN, CDR2 SVGIG (reference sequence). V shed 0 bases and J shed 7 bases, with 12 bases lying between them. The sample originates from a study of cytomegalovirus exposure and HLA in healthy donors. This table comes from immunoSEQ multiplex PCR, and its TCRdb copy is limited to in-frame clones, with some not included. The table shows about 130,000 clones, with around nine tenths occurring only once. V gene TRBV30 combines with J gene TRBJ2-2; tentative D call: TRBD2 (5 bases). The material sequenced was PBMCs. The sequence derives from a man aged 25-45 years in good health and CMV-seronegative. The DNA of the CDR3 is TGTGCCTGGAGTGTAATCCTAGCCGACGGGGAGCTGTTTTTT. Protein: CAWSVILADGELFF. Based on the CDR3 plus reference TRBV30 and TRBJ2-2, the full variable domain is SQTIHQWPATLVQPVGSPLSLECTVEGTSNPNLYWYRQAAGRGLQLLFYSVGIGQISSEVPQNLSASRPQDRQFILSSKKLLLSDSGFYLCAWSVILADGELFFGEGSRLTVL.